Shown below are 25 T cell receptor beta chains from a single sample sequenced in a study of cytomegalovirus exposure and HLA in healthy donors. Measured with immunoSEQ multiplex PCR; TCRdb has only the in-frame clones, and not every one. Among fewer than 130,000 clones listed, more than 70% were seen once. Sequencing was performed on PBMCs. The receptors were sampled from a young woman in good health and CMV-seronegative.

The chain joins TRBV7-9 to TRBJ1-2; no firm D call. Germline-derived CDR1 and CDR2 are SEHNR and FQNEAQ (reference sequence). The V and J ends lost 5 bases and 2 bases respectively, with 9 bases between them. CDR3 length: 13 amino acids. The CDR3 DNA is TGTGCCAGCAGCCTTAGACTGAACTATGGCTACACCTTC. This codes for CASSLRLNYGYTF.

J is TRBJ2-4 and V is TRBV6-1, with 7 bases lining up with TRBD1. This CDR3 spans 15 amino acids. Per germline, CDR1 MNHNS and CDR2 SASEGT. Trimming at V came to 4 bases and at J to 4 bases, leaving 7 bases not matched to a gene. The CDR3 DNA sequence: TGTGCCAGCAGTGTCGGGACAGTCGGGAAAAACATTCAGTACTTC. Its protein product is CASSVGTVGKNIQYF.

This clone is a singleton in its sample. The chain has TRBV11-3 and TRBJ2-2; possible D gene TRBD2, 7 bases. The germline CDR1 and CDR2 sequences are SGHNT and YENEEA. The CDR3 is 16 amino acids. V lost 5 bases and J 5 bases, leaving 18 bases between the germline ends. The CDR3 DNA is TGTGCCAGCAGCCCACGGGGGGCGACATCGACCGGGGAGCTGTTTTTT. This encodes CASSPRGATSTGELFF.

Details on this clone: A junction end diverges from the germline sequence, so it may reflect a read error. The chain has TRBV2 and TRBJ2-7; D is undetermined. This CDR3 is built from 11 residues. Germline assignment: CDR1 SNHLY and CDR2 FYNNEI. The CDR3 DNA follows: TGTGCCAGCAGTGAGGCCAGACAATTCTCTTTC. It encodes CASSEARQFSF. The variable domain in full, completed from reference TRBV2 and TRBJ2-7, reads EPEVTQTPSHQVTQMGQEVILRCVPISNHLYFYWYRQILGQKVEFLVSFYNNEISEKSEIFDDQFSVERPDGSNFTLKIRSTKLEDSAMYFCASSEARQFSFGPGTRLTVT.

This clone appeared a single time. The chain couples TRBV28 to TRBJ2-2; TRBD2 aligns across 8 bases. Per the germline V gene, CDR1 is MDHEN and CDR2 is SYDVKM. With 3 bases clipped from V and 3 bases from J, the junction kept 6 bases outside the gene matches. This CDR3 comprises 16 residues. The CDR3, as DNA: TGTGCCAGCAGTTTTTTTCCCGGGGGGGACACCGGGGAGCTGTTTTTT. Its protein is CASSFFPGGDTGELFF.

This chain uses TRBV9 with TRBJ2-5; 7 bases map to TRBD1. In germline, CDR1 is SGDLS, CDR2 YYNGEE. The CDR3 covers 15 residues. Unmatched junction bases numbered 9, after V lost 3 bases and J lost 4 bases. The CDR3 region is CASSGEGQRGETQYF. In nucleotides, the CDR3 is TGTGCCAGCAGCGGCGAGGGACAGAGGGGAGAGACCCAGTACTTC.

The genes are TRBV19 and TRBJ2-1; possible D gene TRBD2, 5 bases. V was clipped by 0 bases and J by 13 bases, with 7 bases between them. The CDR3 spans 11 residues. Per the germline V gene, CDR1 is LNHDA and CDR2 is SQIVND (reference sequence). CDR3 in DNA: TGTGCCAGTAGTATAGACGGGGAACAGTTCTTC. The encoded protein is CASSIDGEQFF.

This clone was seen just once. The rearrangement uses TRBV7-6 and TRBJ1-1; D is unresolved. V lost 5 bases to trimming and J lost 1 base, with 8 bases between them. CDR1 is SGHVS and CDR2 is FNYEAQ in the germline V gene. The CDR3 is 13 residues long. In DNA form, the CDR3 reads TGTGCCAGCAGCCTGGGCCAGAACACTGAAGCTTTCTTT. Translating gives CASSLGQNTEAFF.

This clone has only a few counts. The rearrangement links TRBV6-1 to TRBJ2-1; 7 bases agree with TRBD2. V gave up 2 bases and J gave up 0 bases; unmatched junction bases: 4. This CDR3 contains 16 residues. CDR1 MNHNS and CDR2 SASEGT come from the germline V gene. CDR3 nucleotide sequence: TGTGCCAGCAGTGAATTGGGAGGGGCCTCCTACAATGAGCAGTTCTTC. It is translated as CASSELGGASYNEQFF.

The chain employs TRBV14 and TRBJ2-5, with D hard to call. Trimming left V 4 bases short and J 5 bases short, with 20 bases between. The germline V gene has CDR1 SGHDN and CDR2 FVKESK. The CDR3 length is 16 residues. The CDR3 coding sequence is TGTGCCAGCAGCCCGACCCGGGTCGACTCCCGGGAGACCCAGTACTTC. Its protein is CASSPTRVDSRETQYF.

The chain couples TRBV19 to TRBJ2-7; the D gene is possibly TRBD1 (5 bases). Germline assignment: CDR1 LNHDA and CDR2 SQIVND (reference sequence). Trimming took off 3 bases at V and 2 bases at J, with 11 bases between the two ends. The length of the CDR3 is 14 residues. The CDR3 DNA follows: TGTGCCAGTAGTATTACAGGCAGCACCTACGAGCAGTACTTC. It codes for CASSITGSTYEQYF. The full variable domain, rest sourced from reference TRBV19 and TRBJ2-7, is DGGITQSPKYLFRKEGQNVTLSCEQNLNHDAMYWYRQDPGQGLRLIYYSQIVNDFQKGDIAEGYSVSREKKESFPLTVTSAQKNPTAFYLCASSITGSTYEQYFGPGTRLTVT.

The rearrangement joins TRBV29-1 to TRBJ2-3, with 9 bases aligning to TRBD2. Germline values: CDR1 SQVTM, CDR2 ANQGSEA. V shed 5 bases, J shed 0 bases, and the junction held 6 bases outside the gene matches. The CDR3 totals 15 residues. The CDR3 DNA reads as TGCAGCGTTCGCCCTAGCGGGGCTAGCACAGATACGCAGTATTTT. It is translated as CSVRPSGASTDTQYF.

The rearrangement links TRBV11-2 to TRBJ2-7, with TRBD1 identical over 8 bases. The V gene end was trimmed by 2 bases and the J gene end by 2 bases; junction bases not matched to a gene: 5. The CDR3 is made up of 15 amino acids. Germline loops: CDR1 SGHAT, CDR2 FQNNGV. The CDR3 DNA follows: TGTGCCAGCAGCTTATACAGGGGGTCACCCTACGAGCAGTACTTC. It codes for CASSLYRGSPYEQYF.

This chain uses TRBV6-1 with TRBJ1-6; no reliable D call. Between the trimmed V and J ends, which lost 1 base and 8 bases, there was a span of 12 bases. CDR3 size: 15 residues. From germline, CDR1 is MNHNS and CDR2 SASEGT. The CDR3 reads CASSEEVGVDSPLHF. The CDR3 bases are TGTGCCAGCAGTGAAGAGGTCGGGGTTGATTCACCCCTCCACTTT.

This clone is a singleton in its sample. This sequence joins TRBV6-5 and TRBJ1-5; D is undetermined. The CDR3 is 15 residues long. Germline lookup yields CDR1 MNHEY and CDR2 SVGAGI. Trimming shortened V by 5 bases and J by 4 bases, and 15 bases separated the two germline ends. DNA of the CDR3: TGTGCCAGCAGTGTTAGCCCTAGTCCTAATCAGCCCCAGCATTTT. It is translated as CASSVSPSPNQPQHF.

V usage is TRBV11-3 and J usage is TRBJ1-2; 8 bases match TRBD1. Germline CDR1 and CDR2: SGHNT and YENEEA. Trimming took 1 base from V and 11 from J; bases not matched to a gene: 15. The CDR3 is made up of 16 amino acids. The CDR3 is CASSLGRGRMNEGYTF. The CDR3 region has the DNA TGTGCCAGCAGCTTAGGCAGGGGGCGCATGAATGAAGGATACACCTTC.

The V and J genes are TRBV4-3 and TRBJ2-7; 9 bases line up with TRBD1. The CDR3 is 20 residues long. Germline lookup yields CDR1 LGHNA and CDR2 YSLEER. J was trimmed by 4 bases and V by 0 bases; bases with no gene match: 19. The CDR3 DNA sequence: TGCGCCAGCAGCCAAGAACTGGACACAGGGGGCATAGGTCCTAGTTACGAGCAGTACTTC. Its translation: CASSQELDTGGIGPSYEQYF.

The chain recombines TRBV7-2 with TRBJ2-7; TRBD1 matches 9 bases. Germline-derived CDR1 and CDR2 are SGHTA and FQGNSA. The CDR3 is 15 residues long. J lost 2 bases, V lost 1 base, and 3 bases had no gene match. This CDR3 is CASSLGQGVAYEQYF. The CDR3, as DNA: TGTGCCAGCAGCTTAGGACAGGGGGTAGCCTACGAGCAGTACTTC.

This clone has only one observation. This chain links TRBV28 with TRBJ1-1, with D tentatively TRBD1 (6 bases). Trimming removed 6 bases from V and 10 bases from J, with 21 bases in between. Per the germline V gene, CDR1 is MDHEN and CDR2 is SYDVKM. The CDR3 extends over 14 amino acids. The CDR3 is CASSQDRGTRGAFF. CDR3 coding DNA: TGTGCCAGCAGCCAGGACAGAGGGACGCGCGGAGCTTTCTTT.

The chain recombines TRBV5-1 with TRBJ2-7, with D perhaps TRBD1 (7 bases). Trimming removed 5 bases from V and 5 bases from J, with 14 bases in between. The CDR3 is made up of 13 amino acids. In germline, CDR1 is SGHRS, CDR2 YFSETQ. DNA for the CDR3: TGCGCCAGCAGTGGTCAGGGGGAGGACGAGCAGTACTTC. Encoded protein: CASSGQGEDEQYF.

The chain links TRBV5-5 to TRBJ2-2; D is perhaps TRBD1 (6 bases). The CDR3 consists of 17 residues. Trimming stripped 4 bases from V and 0 bases from J, with 16 bases between. Germline CDR1 is SGHKS and CDR2 is YYEKEE (reference sequence). CDR3 residues: CASSDRDRFANTGELFF. The CDR3 DNA is TGTGCCAGCAGCGATCGCGACAGGTTCGCGAACACCGGGGAGCTGTTTTTT.

This clone was recorded once. V gene TRBV5-1 combines with J gene TRBJ1-1, with D hard to call. In germline, CDR1 is SGHRS, CDR2 YFSETQ. The V gene lost 2 bases and the J gene lost 4 bases, with 9 bases spanning the gap. The CDR3 runs to 13 residues. The CDR3 DNA follows: TGCGCCAGCAGCTTCCAGCGGGGCACTGAAGCTTTCTTT. This sequence encodes CASSFQRGTEAFF.

V gene TRBV5-1 combines with J gene TRBJ2-5; 12 bases line up with TRBD2. Germline lookup yields CDR1 SGHRS and CDR2 YFSETQ. CDR3 length: 15 residues. Trimming took 3 bases from V and 7 from J; bases not matched to a gene: 7. The DNA for the CDR3 is TGCGCCAGCAGCTGGGGACTAGCGGGCACGGGGACCCAGTACTTC. It specifies CASSWGLAGTGTQYF.

This clone has a single count. The chain joins TRBV5-6 to TRBJ1-1; D possibly corresponds to TRBD1 (5 bases). Germline V gene data show CDR1 as SGHDT and CDR2 as YYEEEE. The V and J ends lost 4 bases and 4 bases respectively, with 17 bases between them. The CDR3 sequence is 15 residues long. The CDR3 sequence: CASSPPGRTTTEAFF. In DNA form, the CDR3 reads TGTGCCAGCAGCCCCCCTGGCAGGACAACCACTGAAGCTTTCTTT.

The chain links TRBV4-1 to TRBJ1-1; 10 positions agree with TRBD1. The CDR3 length is 18 residues. Germline V gene sequence: CDR1 MGHRA, CDR2 YSYEKL. The V segment lost 0 bases and the J segment 3 bases; nucleotides outside the gene matches: 10. CDR3 bases: TGCGCCAGCAGCCAAGACTCGACAGGGGGCGGGAGATACACTGAAGCTTTCTTT. It yields the protein CASSQDSTGGGRYTEAFF.